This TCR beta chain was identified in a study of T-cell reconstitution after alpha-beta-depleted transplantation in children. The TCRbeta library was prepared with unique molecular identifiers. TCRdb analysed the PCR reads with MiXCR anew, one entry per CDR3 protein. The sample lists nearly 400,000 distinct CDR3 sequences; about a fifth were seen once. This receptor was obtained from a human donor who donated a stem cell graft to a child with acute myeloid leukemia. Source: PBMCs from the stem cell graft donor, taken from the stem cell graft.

CDR3 sequence reads: CASLGLAGVETQYF. CDR3 bases: TGCGCCAGCCTGGGACTAGCGGGAGTAGAGACCCAGTACTTC. The chain employs TRBV10-2 and TRBJ2-5, with 14 bases fitting TRBD2. The CDR3 spans 14 residues. Germline trimming cut 8 bases from V and 4 bases from J; bases unmatched to any gene: 3. Germline CDR1 reads WSHSY; CDR2 reads SAAADI.